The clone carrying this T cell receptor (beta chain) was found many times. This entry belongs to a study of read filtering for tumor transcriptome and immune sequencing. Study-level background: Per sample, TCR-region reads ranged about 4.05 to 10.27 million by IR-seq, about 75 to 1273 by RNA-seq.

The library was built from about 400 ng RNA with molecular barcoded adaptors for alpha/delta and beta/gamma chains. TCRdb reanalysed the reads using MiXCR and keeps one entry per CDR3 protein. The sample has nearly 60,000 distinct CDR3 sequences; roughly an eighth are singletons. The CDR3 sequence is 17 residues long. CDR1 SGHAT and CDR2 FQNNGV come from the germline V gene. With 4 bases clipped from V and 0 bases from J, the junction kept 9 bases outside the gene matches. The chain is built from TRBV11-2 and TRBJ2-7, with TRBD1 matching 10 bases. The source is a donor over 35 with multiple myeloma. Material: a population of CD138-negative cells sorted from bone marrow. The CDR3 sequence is CASSSQSRDRGSYEQYF. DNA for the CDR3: TGTGCCAGCAGCTCCCAATCCCGGGACAGGGGCTCCTACGAGCAGTACTTC.